The rows below give T cell receptor beta chains drawn from one sample of a study of cytomegalovirus exposure and HLA in healthy donors. Produced via immunoSEQ multiplex PCR; TCRdb's table is partial and in-frame only. In the table there are nearly 200,000 clones, over 65% of which are singletons. Sequencing used PBMCs. The receptor source for this set is a boy between 2 and 15 years old in good health and CMV-seronegative. The CDR3 runs from the conserved cysteine through the conserved F or W. D genes are given only for firm matches. Size is stated for part of the rows, as once, few or many counts, or as a class when the clone is expanded.

clone_size	v_call	d_call	j_call	cdr3_aa	cdr3_nt
.	TRBV20-1	.	TRBJ2-3	CRGMGGDTQYF	TGCAGGGGGATGGGGGGAGATACGCAGTATTTT
.	TRBV15	TRBD1	TRBJ1-2	CATSRDWTGTSYTF	TGTGCCACCAGCAGAGATTGGACAGGGACCAGCTACACCTTC
.	TRBV19	.	TRBJ1-2	CASTGNGTPYGYTF	TGTGCCAGTACCGGTAACGGGACACCCTATGGCTACACCTTC
few	TRBV5-4	TRBD2	TRBJ2-1	CAGSGGSYNEQFF	TGTGCCGGAAGCGGGGGTAGCTACAATGAGCAGTTCTTC
.	TRBV7-3	.	TRBJ2-5	CASSLTSGETQYF	TGTGCCAGCAGCTTAACGTCAGGGGAGACCCAGTACTTC
.	TRBV6-6	.	TRBJ2-7	CASSYSAGTLYEQYF	TGTGCCAGCAGTTACTCGGCCGGGACTCTCTACGAGCAGTACTTC
.	TRBV18	TRBD1	TRBJ1-2	CASSPQGAYGYTF	TGTGCCAGCTCACCACAGGGGGCGTATGGCTACACCTTC
.	TRBV7-9	.	TRBJ1-1	CASSGPNTEAFF	TGTGCCAGCAGCGGGCCGAACACTGAAGCTTTCTTT
.	TRBV11-2	.	TRBJ1-5	CASTWGAGHNQPQHF	TGTGCCAGCACCTGGGGCGCGGGGCACAATCAGCCCCAGCATTTT
once	TRBV4-2	TRBD2	TRBJ2-7	CASSPLAGSYEQYF	TGTGCCAGCAGCCCCCTAGCGGGTTCCTACGAGCAGTACTTC
.	TRBV7-2	.	TRBJ2-5	CASSPTTVQETQYF	TGTGCCAGCAGCCCTACGACAGTCCAAGAGACCCAGTACTTC
.	TRBV4-1	TRBD2	TRBJ2-5	CASQGTSGPGAQYF	TGCGCCAGCCAAGGGACTAGCGGGCCCGGGGCCCAGTACTTC
.	TRBV29-1	.	TRBJ2-1	CSVVSRGANYNEQFF	TGCAGCGTTGTGAGTCGGGGGGCGAACTACAATGAGCAGTTCTTC
once	TRBV25-1	.	TRBJ1-1	CASSPTGGRTEAFF	TGTGCCAGCAGCCCAACCGGGGGGCGAACTGAAGCTTTCTTT
.	TRBV4-2	.	TRBJ1-4	CASSQEQGTNEKLFF	TGTGCCAGCAGCCAGGAGCAGGGGACTAATGAAAAACTGTTTTTT
.	TRBV2	TRBD2	TRBJ2-2	CASSDGAGGPLHARELFF	TGTGCCAGCAGTGACGGAGCGGGGGGGCCCCTTCACGCCAGGGAGCTGTTTTTT
.	TRBV30	.	TRBJ2-3	CAWAPGPRGDTQYF	TGTGCCTGGGCACCGGGCCCTCGGGGAGATACGCAGTATTTT
.	TRBV2	.	TRBJ2-5	CASSEDSWTQYF	TGTGCCAGCAGTGAAGATTCTTGGACCCAGTACTTC
.	TRBV10-3	.	TRBJ2-3	CAISRPPTGLWGDTQYF	TGTGCCATCAGCAGGCCGCCAACAGGGCTTTGGGGAGATACGCAGTATTTT
.	TRBV7-2	.	TRBJ2-4	CASSLELPPGIQYF	TGTGCCAGCAGCTTAGAACTACCCCCTGGCATTCAGTACTTC
.	TRBV13	.	TRBJ2-5	CASSLVRQSQEAQYF	TGTGCCAGCAGCTTAGTGAGACAGTCCCAAGAGGCCCAGTACTTC
.	TRBV4-3	.	TRBJ1-2	CASSQDSRGYGYTF	TGCGCCAGCAGCCAAGACTCTAGGGGGTATGGCTACACCTTC
.	TRBV19	TRBD1	TRBJ2-7	CASSMLGTGGSYEQYF	TGTGCCAGTAGTATGCTCGGGACAGGGGGATCCTACGAGCAGTACTTC
.	TRBV7-2	.	TRBJ1-6	CASTRGWVVSYNSPLHF	TGTGCCAGCACCCGGGGGTGGGTGGTCTCCTACAATTCACCCCTCCACTTT
.	TRBV6-6	.	TRBJ1-1	CASSSTTGVLFSFF	TGTGCCAGCAGCTCCACGACAGGCGTCCTTTTTTCTTTCTTT
.	TRBV7-2	TRBD2	TRBJ2-3	CASSQGLAGVVRTDTQYF	TGTGCCAGCAGCCAGGGACTAGCGGGGGTAGTGAGAACAGATACGCAGTATTTT
.	TRBV7-9	.	TRBJ2-7	CASSSQGTYEQYF	TGTGCCAGCAGCTCCCAGGGGACCTACGAGCAGTACTTC
.	TRBV2	.	TRBJ1-5	CASSPGTYQPQHF	TGTGCCAGCAGTCCAGGAACTTACCAGCCCCAGCATTTT
.	TRBV13	.	TRBJ2-7	CASSLGGSYEQYF	TGTGCCAGCAGCTTAGGCGGTTCCTACGAGCAGTACTTC
.	TRBV10-3	.	TRBJ2-5	CAISESDGGETQYF	TGTGCCATCAGTGAGTCCGACGGGGGAGAGACCCAGTACTTC
.	TRBV7-9	.	TRBJ2-7	CASSLIGGSIYEQYF	TGTGCCAGCAGCCTCATTGGCGGGTCCATTTACGAGCAGTACTTC
.	TRBV7-8	TRBD1	TRBJ2-7	CASSPDRVSYEQYF	TGTGCCAGCAGCCCAGACAGGGTCTCCTACGAGCAGTACTTC
.	TRBV7-2	TRBD1	TRBJ1-2	CASSSGQGVGYTF	TGTGCCAGCAGCTCCGGACAGGGGGTCGGCTACACCTTC
.	TRBV7-2	.	TRBJ2-2	CASSLVPRTGELFF	TGTGCCAGCAGCTTAGTTCCGAGAACCGGGGAGCTGTTTTTT
once	TRBV6-6	.	TRBJ2-5	CASRSNSLFRTQYF	TGTGCCAGCAGATCTAATTCCCTCTTCCGGACCCAGTACTTC
few	TRBV4-3	TRBD2	TRBJ2-3	CASSQDPAGGLWDTQYF	TGCGCCAGCAGCCAAGACCCAGCGGGGGGGCTATGGGATACGCAGTATTTT
.	TRBV5-1	.	TRBJ2-2	CASSFGESTGELFF	TGCGCCAGCAGCTTTGGAGAGTCCACCGGGGAGCTGTTTTTT
.	TRBV6-5	.	TRBJ2-1	CASSYSQISYNEQFF	TGTGCCAGCAGTTACTCTCAGATCTCCTACAATGAGCAGTTCTTC
.	TRBV5-4	.	TRBJ2-3	CASSLNGQIGTDTQYF	TGTGCCAGCAGCTTGAACGGACAGATTGGTACAGATACGCAGTATTTT
.	TRBV5-4	TRBD2	TRBJ2-3	CASSPRPSGGSTDTQYF	TGTGCCAGCAGCCCCCGGCCTAGCGGGGGAAGCACAGATACGCAGTATTTT
.	TRBV19	.	TRBJ1-2	CASDSREGNGYTF	TGTGCCAGTGACTCCAGGGAGGGGAATGGCTACACCTTC
.	TRBV29-1	TRBD1	TRBJ2-5	CSGGDRAQETQYF	TGCAGCGGGGGGGACAGGGCCCAAGAGACCCAGTACTTC
.	TRBV29-1	TRBD1	TRBJ1-2	CSTGGTPYGYTF	TGCAGCACAGGGGGTACCCCCTATGGCTACACCTTC
.	TRBV12-5	TRBD2	TRBJ2-1	CASGLVLARRDNEQFF	TGTGCTAGTGGTTTGGTACTAGCGAGAAGAGACAATGAGCAGTTCTTC
.	TRBV7-2	.	TRBJ1-6	CASSFRGVGPGDSPLHF	TGTGCCAGCAGCTTCCGGGGGGTCGGACCGGGGGATTCACCCCTCCACTTT
once	TRBV7-9	.	TRBJ2-3	CASRVGDTQYF	TGTGCCAGCAGGGTCGGGGATACGCAGTATTTT
.	TRBV5-5	TRBD1	TRBJ2-7	CASSSPGTGGEQYF	TGTGCCAGCAGCTCCCCCGGGACAGGAGGCGAGCAGTACTTC
.	TRBV5-1	TRBD2	TRBJ2-1	CASSPGGEVYNEQFF	TGCGCCAGCAGCCCGGGGGGGGAGGTCTACAATGAGCAGTTCTTC
.	TRBV27	TRBD1	TRBJ2-1	CASQRDSSNEQFF	TGTGCCAGCCAAAGGGACAGTTCCAATGAGCAGTTCTTC
.	TRBV7-3	.	TRBJ2-3	CASSPRQHADTQYF	TGTGCCAGCAGCCCGAGACAGCACGCAGATACGCAGTATTTT
few	TRBV2	.	TRBJ1-5	CASSERGGSGYQPQHF	TGTGCCAGCAGTGAACGGGGGGGTTCGGGATATCAGCCCCAGCATTTT
.	TRBV4-2	TRBD1	TRBJ2-1	CASSLQGATYNEQFF	TGTGCCAGCAGCCTACAGGGGGCAACCTACAATGAGCAGTTCTTC
once	TRBV4-1	.	TRBJ2-3	CASSQRGPDTQYF	TGCGCCAGCAGCCAGCGGGGGCCCGATACGCAGTATTTT
few	TRBV2	TRBD1	TRBJ1-1	CAVSRGANTEAFF	TGTGCCGTCAGCAGGGGGGCCAACACTGAAGCTTTCTTT
.	TRBV11-2	.	TRBJ2-2	CASSSLGLRGLHTGELFF	TGTGCCAGCAGCTCCCTAGGGTTGCGGGGGCTACACACCGGGGAGCTGTTTTTT
.	TRBV18	.	TRBJ2-5	CASSPMTGTQETQYF	TGTGCCAGCTCACCTATGACAGGGACTCAAGAGACCCAGTACTTC
.	TRBV4-3	TRBD2	TRBJ2-1	CASSLGGGLSSGNEQFF	TGCGCCAGCAGCCTTGGGGGGGGGTTATCTTCGGGCAATGAGCAGTTCTTC
.	TRBV7-2	TRBD1	TRBJ1-2	CASSLAGQEYYGYTF	TGTGCCAGCAGCTTAGCGGGACAGGAGTACTATGGCTACACCTTC